This T cell receptor beta chain was captured by sequencing in a study of shared clonotypes between healthy human individuals. The table came from immunoSEQ multiplex PCR; TCRdb's copy has only in-frame clones and leaves some out. In the table there are a few hundred thousand clones, roughly 79% of which are singletons. This clone turned up a few times. This sequence was found in a woman aged 40 to 50 in good health. Some clones in this sample may be carry-over from other donors' samples. The sequencing sample was made of PBMCs.

CDR3: CASSLNIWVDTQYF. Written as DNA, the CDR3 is TGTGCCAGCAGTTTGAACATATGGGTAGATACGCAGTATTTT. This chain uses TRBV6-5 with TRBJ2-3; D is uncertain. Germline V gives CDR1 MNHEY, CDR2 SVGAGI. This CDR3 contains 14 residues. Between the trimmed V and J ends, which lost 4 bases and 5 bases, there was a span of 13 bases.